This is a list of T cell receptor beta chains from one sample in a study of T cells in Graves' hyperthyroidism and ophthalmopathy. TCRdb independently ran MiXCR on the multiplex PCR reads; one entry per CDR3 protein. The data hold some 300,000 distinct CDR3 sequences, with roughly a fifth observed a single time. Sequences were obtained from blood. The receptor source for this set is a man in his fifties or sixties with Graves' ophthalmopathy. Both conserved end residues are trimmed from each CDR3. The order of the fields is D gene, J gene, V gene, CDR3 length, CDR3 protein. D genes are given only for firm matches.

>TRBD1|TRBJ2-7|TRBV28|14
ASSSSGTGFPYEQY
>TRBD1|TRBJ1-5|TRBV2|12
ASTLQGSNQPQH
>NA|TRBJ2-7|TRBV11-2|11
ASSLGAGYEQY
>TRBD2|TRBJ2-3|TRBV14|18
ASSQETASGFFRGTDTQY
>NA|TRBJ2-7|TRBV6-1|12
ASSVGGALYEQY
>NA|TRBJ1-5|TRBV28|11
ASRGGGNQPQH
>NA|TRBJ1-1|TRBV7-2|11
ASSRTGYAEAF
>NA|TRBJ1-2|TRBV18|11
ASSQDRSYGYT
>NA|TRBJ2-2|TRBV9|12
ASSVDGGTGELF
>TRBD1|TRBJ2-3|TRBV12-3/TRBV12-4|15
ASSLGQGATEDDTQY
>NA|TRBJ1-5|TRBV6-1|12
ASKTTGPYQPQH
>NA|TRBJ1-1|TRBV2|8
ASGSFTAF
>NA|TRBJ2-3|TRBV15|11
ATSSRGEDTQY
>NA|TRBJ2-6|TRBV6-1|13
ASSYRVMGANVLT
>NA|TRBJ2-3|TRBV5-1|12
ASSLIASTDTQY
>NA|TRBJ2-2|TRBV29-1|11
SVGERPTGELF
>NA|TRBJ2-7|TRBV6-6|11
ASSYSGAWEQY
>NA|TRBJ2-2|TRBV5-1|14
ASSKGDGSNTGELF
>NA|TRBJ2-5|TRBV29-1|12
SASLAAPSETQY
>NA|TRBJ2-2|TRBV12-3/TRBV12-4|16
ASKQGRRNTIFAGELF
>NA|TRBJ2-7|TRBV7-2|12
ASSLGVRGYEQY
>NA|TRBJ1-4|TRBV28|11
ASRTGRDEKLF
>NA|TRBJ1-1|TRBV6-1|11
ASSSPRQIEAF
>NA|TRBJ2-5|TRBV25-1|10
ASKGPQETQY
>NA|TRBJ1-6|TRBV6-9|11
ASSYAGNSPLH
>NA|TRBJ2-7|TRBV3-1|13
ASSLGGSRFYEQY
>NA|TRBJ2-2|TRBV5-8|13
ASSYRVANTGELF
>NA|TRBJ2-7|TRBV2|11
ASSGQGPYEQY
>NA|TRBJ2-1|TRBV11-2|13
ASSLWGASYNEQF
>NA|TRBJ2-3|TRBV2|13
AGKPGLTPTDTQY
>TRBD1|TRBJ1-3|TRBV30|13
AWIRQGDFGNTIY